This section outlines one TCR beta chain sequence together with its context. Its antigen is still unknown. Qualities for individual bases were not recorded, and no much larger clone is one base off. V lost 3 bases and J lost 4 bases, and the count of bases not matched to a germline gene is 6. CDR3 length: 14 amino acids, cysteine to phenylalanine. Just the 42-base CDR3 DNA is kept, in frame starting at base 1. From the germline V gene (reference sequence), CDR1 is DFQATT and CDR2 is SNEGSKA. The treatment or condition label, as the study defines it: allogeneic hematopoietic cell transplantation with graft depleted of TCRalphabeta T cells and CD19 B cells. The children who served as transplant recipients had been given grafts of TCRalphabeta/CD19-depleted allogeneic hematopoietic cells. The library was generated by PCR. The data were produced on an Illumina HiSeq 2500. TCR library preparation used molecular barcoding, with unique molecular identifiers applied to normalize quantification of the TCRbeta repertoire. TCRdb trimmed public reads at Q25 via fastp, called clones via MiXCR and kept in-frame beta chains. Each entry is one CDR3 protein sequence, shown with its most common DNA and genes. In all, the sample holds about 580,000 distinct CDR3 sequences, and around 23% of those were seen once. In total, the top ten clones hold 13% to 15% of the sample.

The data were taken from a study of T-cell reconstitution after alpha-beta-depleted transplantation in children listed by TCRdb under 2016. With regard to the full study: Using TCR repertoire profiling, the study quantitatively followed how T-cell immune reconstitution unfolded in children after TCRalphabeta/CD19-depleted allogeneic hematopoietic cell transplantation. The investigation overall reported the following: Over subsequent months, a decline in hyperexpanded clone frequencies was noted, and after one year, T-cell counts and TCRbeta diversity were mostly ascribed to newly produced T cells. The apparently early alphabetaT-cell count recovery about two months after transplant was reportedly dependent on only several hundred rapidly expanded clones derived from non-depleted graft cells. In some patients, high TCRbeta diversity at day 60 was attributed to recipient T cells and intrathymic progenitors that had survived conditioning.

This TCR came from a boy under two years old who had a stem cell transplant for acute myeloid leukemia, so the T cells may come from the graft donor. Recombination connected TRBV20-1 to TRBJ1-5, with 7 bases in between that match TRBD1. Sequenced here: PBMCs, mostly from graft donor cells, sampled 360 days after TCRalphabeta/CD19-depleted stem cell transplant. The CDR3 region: CSASPGQVNQPQHF. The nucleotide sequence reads TGCAGTGCTAGCCCAGGACAGGTGAATCAGCCCCAGCATTTT.